This T cell receptor beta chain is drawn from a study of T-cell reconstitution after alpha-beta-depleted transplantation in children. The CDR3 runs 14 residues. Germline lookup yields CDR1 SGHDT and CDR2 YYEEEE. Trimming shortened V by 4 bases and J by 2 bases, and 9 bases separated the two germline ends. Researchers prepared the TCRbeta library using unique molecular identifiers, the study reports. TCRdb re-called the PCR reads with MiXCR, one entry per CDR3 protein. The sample has 200,000 to 250,000 distinct CDR3 sequences, 9.5% to 13% seen once. Study-level findings and limits: Expanded clones from the graft, numbering several hundred, reportedly supplied alpha-beta T cells about two months after transplant. At day 60, the high TCRbeta diversity found in some patients originated from recipient T cells and thymic progenitors that had survived. Newly generated T cells supplied most T-cell counts and diversity one year post-transplant.

At least ten counts were recorded for this clonotype. Its antigen is currently unknown. The V and J genes are TRBV5-6 and TRBJ1-4, with D perhaps TRBD1 (5 bases). This sequence was found in a child under two years old with acute myeloid leukemia, due to receive a stem cell transplant. Here the sequenced sample was PBMCs, taken before TCRalphabeta/CD19-depleted stem cell transplant. In DNA form, the CDR3 reads TGTGCCAGCAGCGACCGACAGACTAATGAAAAACTGTTTTTT. Residues: CASSDRQTNEKLFF.